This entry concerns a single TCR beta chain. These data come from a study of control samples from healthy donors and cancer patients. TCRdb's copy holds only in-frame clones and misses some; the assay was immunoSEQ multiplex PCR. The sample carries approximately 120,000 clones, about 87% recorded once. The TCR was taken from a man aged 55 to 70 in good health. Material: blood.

The CDR3 DNA reads as TGTGCCAGTAACAGGGACGGGATGAACACTGAAGCTTTCTTT. Protein sequence: CASNRDGMNTEAFF. The chain employs TRBV10-3 and TRBJ1-1, with TRBD1 as a possible D gene (6 bases). Trimming stripped 10 bases from V and 0 bases from J, with 15 bases between. The germline gives CDR1 ENHRY, CDR2 SYGVKD. The CDR3 is 14 amino acids.